Listed below are T cell receptor beta chains from one sample, sequenced in a study of T cell changes during pregnancy in multiple sclerosis. Assay used: immunoSEQ multiplex PCR; TCRdb lists only in-frame clones, some missing. The table has about 64,000 clones, 80% to 95% seen once. Material: peripheral blood, obtained in the second trimester of pregnancy. Receptors were obtained from a female donor in good health, enrolled as a control in a pregnancy study. Both conserved end residues are part of each CDR3. Clone size is shown for a subset of rows, as once, few, many or a class of expanded clone.

v_gene: TRBV7-9
abundance: -
CDR3aa: CASSPSWGGDVGNQPQHF

v_gene: TRBV4-2
abundance: -
CDR3aa: CASSLRRQGGGFGEQYF

v_gene: TRBV2
abundance: -
CDR3aa: CASTVRESNTGELFF

v_gene: TRBV5-1
abundance: -
CDR3aa: CASSLLTRHSGSTDTQYF

v_gene: TRBV18
abundance: -
CDR3aa: CASSPVMNTEAFF

v_gene: TRBV7-8
abundance: once
CDR3aa: CASSFGGAPDTQYF

v_gene: TRBV5-4
abundance: -
CDR3aa: CASSLGPLRGAAGYTF

v_gene: TRBV9
abundance: once
CDR3aa: CASSVAGQGDTGELFF

v_gene: TRBV28
abundance: -
CDR3aa: CASSPRTRDRGLLWGKNIQYF

v_gene: TRBV29-1
abundance: once
CDR3aa: CSAVGGYTDTQYF

v_gene: TRBV5-8
abundance: once
CDR3aa: CASSPRVNTEAFF

v_gene: TRBV7-9
abundance: -
CDR3aa: CASSLRPGQGPYGYTF

v_gene: TRBV14
abundance: -
CDR3aa: CASSQGGYQPQHF

v_gene: TRBV7-7
abundance: -
CDR3aa: CASSLPPYLAREADTQYF

v_gene: TRBV10-3
abundance: once
CDR3aa: CAISESQTEAFF

v_gene: TRBV28
abundance: once
CDR3aa: CASSYGNPSSYEQYF

v_gene: TRBV7-9
abundance: -
CDR3aa: CASSAGLAKNIQYF

v_gene: TRBV5-1
abundance: -
CDR3aa: CASSLTGGVTKGTSEAFF

v_gene: TRBV20-1
abundance: -
CDR3aa: CSATPGTEAFF

v_gene: TRBV6-5
abundance: -
CDR3aa: CASSYSRSSNYEQYF

v_gene: TRBV7-8
abundance: -
CDR3aa: CASSLGRGPYSNQPQHF